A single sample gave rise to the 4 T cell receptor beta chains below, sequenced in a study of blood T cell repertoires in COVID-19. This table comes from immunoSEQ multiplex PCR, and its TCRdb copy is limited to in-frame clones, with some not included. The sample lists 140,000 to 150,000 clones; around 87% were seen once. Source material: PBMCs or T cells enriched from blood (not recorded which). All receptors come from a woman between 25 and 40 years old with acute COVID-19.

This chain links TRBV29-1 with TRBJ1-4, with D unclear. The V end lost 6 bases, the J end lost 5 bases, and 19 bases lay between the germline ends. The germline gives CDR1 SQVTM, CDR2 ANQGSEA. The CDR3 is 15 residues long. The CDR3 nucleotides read TGCAGCGTCTATGCCCGACAAGGCCGAAATGAAAAACTGTTTTTT. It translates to CSVYARQGRNEKLFF. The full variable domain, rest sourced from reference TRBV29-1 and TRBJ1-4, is SAVISQKPSRDICQRGTSLTIQCQVDSQVTMMFWYRQQPGQSLTLIATANQGSEATYESGFVIDKFPISRPNLTFSTLTVSNMSPEDSSIYLCSVYARQGRNEKLFFGSGTQLSVL.

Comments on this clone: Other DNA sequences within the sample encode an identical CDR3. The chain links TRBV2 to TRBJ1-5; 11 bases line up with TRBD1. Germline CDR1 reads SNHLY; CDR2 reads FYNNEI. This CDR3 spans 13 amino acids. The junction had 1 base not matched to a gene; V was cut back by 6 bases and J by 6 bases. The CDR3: CASRGQGGQPQHF. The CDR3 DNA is TGTGCCAGCAGGGGACAGGGGGGTCAGCCCCAGCATTTT.

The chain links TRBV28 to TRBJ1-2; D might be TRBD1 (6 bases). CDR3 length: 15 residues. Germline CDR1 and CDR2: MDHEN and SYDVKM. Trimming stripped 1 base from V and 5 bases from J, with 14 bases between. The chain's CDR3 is CASSLFSGTTYGYTF. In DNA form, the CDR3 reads TGTGCCAGCAGTTTATTCAGTGGGACAACTTATGGCTACACCTTC.

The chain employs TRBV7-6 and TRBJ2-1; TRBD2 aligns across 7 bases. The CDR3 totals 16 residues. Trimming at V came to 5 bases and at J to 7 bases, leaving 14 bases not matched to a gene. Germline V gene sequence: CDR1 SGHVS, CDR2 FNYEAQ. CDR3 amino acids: CASSRDYHWRLNEQFF. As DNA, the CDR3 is TGTGCCAGCAGCCGGGACTACCATTGGCGACTGAATGAGCAGTTCTTC.